A selection of T cell receptor beta chains follows, all from one sample in a study of cytomegalovirus exposure and HLA in healthy donors. The protocol was immunoSEQ multiplex PCR, while the TCRdb copy is restricted to in-frame clones and leaves out a portion. The sample has 100,000 to 120,000 clones; about 12% are singletons. Sequencing was performed on PBMCs. These receptors were taken from a man between 40 and 49 years old in good health and CMV-seropositive. The CDR3 runs from the conserved cysteine through the conserved F or W. The D gene is left open where the match is weak. Part of the rows lack a size; the others show once, few, many or a class for expanded clones.

clone size	V gene	J gene	D gene	CDR3 DNA	CDR3 protein
.	TRBV4-1	TRBJ1-5	TRBD1	TGCGCCAGCAGTCAGACAGGGGTTTACCAGCCCCAGCATTTT	CASSQTGVYQPQHF
.	TRBV28	TRBJ2-1	.	TGTGCCAGCAGTTCCAGGGATAACTCCTACAATGAGCAGTTCTTC	CASSSRDNSYNEQFF
.	TRBV20-1	TRBJ2-5	.	TGCAGTGCCCACAGGGAAGAGACCCAGTACTTC	CSAHREETQYF
.	TRBV18	TRBJ1-1	TRBD1	TGTGCCAGCTCACCAAAGACGCCAGGGACAGGGGGCATCAACACTGAAGCTTTCTTT	CASSPKTPGTGGINTEAFF
.	TRBV5-4	TRBJ2-1	TRBD2	TGTGCCAGCAGCTCCGAGCGGGAGTCTCAGTTCTTC	CASSSERESQFF
few	TRBV7-6	TRBJ2-7	TRBD1	TGTGCCAGCAGCTCGTCCGGGACAGGGGTCCACGAGCAGTACTTC	CASSSSGTGVHEQYF
.	TRBV19	TRBJ1-1	TRBD1	TGTGCCAGTAGTAGAGGGACAGGGGGAAAAGCTTTCTTT	CASSRGTGGKAFF
.	TRBV5-4	TRBJ2-7	TRBD2	TGTGCCAGCAGCTTTAGCGGGGAGCAGTACTTC	CASSFSGEQYF
.	TRBV4-1	TRBJ2-3	TRBD2	TGCGCCAGCAGCCAAGGGGGGAGGGCCCGGAGCGTTACGCAGTATTTT	CASSQGGRARSVTQYF
few	TRBV18	TRBJ2-5	.	TGTGCCAGCTCACCATTCGACCAAGAGACCCAGTACTTC	CASSPFDQETQYF
few	TRBV29-1	TRBJ1-2	TRBD1	TGCAGCGTTGAAAGGCAGGGGGCGCTTTATGGCTACACCTTC	CSVERQGALYGYTF
few	TRBV6-4	TRBJ2-2	TRBD1	TGTGCCAGCAGTGAGACAGGGGTATCCGGGGAGCTGTTTTTT	CASSETGVSGELFF
.	TRBV28	TRBJ2-1	TRBD2	TGTGCCAGCGCAATACCCGCTGGACTAGCGGCTTTTACATACAATGAGCAGTTCTTC	CASAIPAGLAAFTYNEQFF
.	TRBV6-1	TRBJ1-2	TRBD1	TGTGCCAGCAGTTCTGGACAGGGGGCAGGTGGCTACACCTTC	CASSSGQGAGGYTF
few	TRBV6-6	TRBJ2-7	.	TGTGCCAGCGGGTATGCAGGGGAAACCTACGAGCAGTACTTC	CASGYAGETYEQYF
few	TRBV25-1	TRBJ2-2	.	TGTGCCAGCAGTGAACGAGGAGGGTGGACCGGGGAGCTGTTTTTT	CASSERGGWTGELFF
.	TRBV7-8	TRBJ1-4	TRBD1	TGTGCCAGCAGCACCGGGACAGGGTTTGTGAAACTGTTTTTT	CASSTGTGFVKLFF
few	TRBV18	TRBJ1-5	TRBD1	TGTGCCAGCTCACCACGAGGGACAGGCCCTCAGGGCAATCAGCCCCAGCATTTT	CASSPRGTGPQGNQPQHF
.	TRBV15	TRBJ1-2	TRBD1	TGTGCCACCAGCAGGGAAACAGGGGTCCCGGATGGCTACACCTTC	CATSRETGVPDGYTF
.	TRBV11-1	TRBJ2-7	TRBD2	TGTGCCAGCAGCAAATTCGGCGGGAGGGCCGGCGAGCAGTACTTC	CASSKFGGRAGEQYF
.	TRBV4-3	TRBJ2-7	.	TGCGCCAGCAGCCAAGATTTCGGTTCGGGCTCCTACGAGCAGTACTTC	CASSQDFGSGSYEQYF
few	TRBV27	TRBJ1-5	TRBD1	TGTGCCAGCAGTCCAGAGACAGGGCGCAATCAGCCCCAGCATTTT	CASSPETGRNQPQHF
few	TRBV6-1	TRBJ2-2	TRBD2	TGTGCCAGCACGTCTGGACTAGCGGGACCCCGGGAGCTGTTTTTT	CASTSGLAGPRELFF
.	TRBV29-1	TRBJ2-7	.	TGCAGCGTTGAAGAGACCCCCGGGTACGAGCAGTACTTC	CSVEETPGYEQYF
.	TRBV27	TRBJ2-1	TRBD2	TGTGCCAGCAGTAAAGGGACGGAGGGACTAGCGGGAGGCAGGAACTACAATGAGCAGTTCTTC	CASSKGTEGLAGGRNYNEQFF
once	TRBV28	TRBJ2-2	TRBD2	TGTGCCAGCAGCCGGGGACTAGCGGACACCGGGGAGCTGTTTTTT	CASSRGLADTGELFF
.	TRBV4-1	TRBJ2-7	TRBD1	TGCGCCAGCAGCCAGGTGGGACAGTATGGCAGTTACGAGCAGTACTTC	CASSQVGQYGSYEQYF
.	TRBV7-8	TRBJ1-1	.	TGTGCCAGCAGCTTAGGTCTGAGCGACACTGAAGCTTTCTTT	CASSLGLSDTEAFF
few	TRBV5-1	TRBJ1-3	.	TGCGCCAGCAGCTTGGGGCAGACTGGAAACACCATATATTTT	CASSLGQTGNTIYF
few	TRBV7-7	TRBJ2-5	TRBD1	TGTGCTAGCCAAGCTCGGCAGGGGGAATACCAAGAGACCCAGTACTTC	CASQARQGEYQETQYF
.	TRBV30	TRBJ1-4	.	TGTGCCTGGAGTGGGCAGGGGCGGAATGAAAAACTGTTTTTT	CAWSGQGRNEKLFF
.	TRBV7-9	TRBJ1-1	.	TGTGCCAGCAGCTTAATAAGACAGAAAGCTTTCTTT	CASSLIRQKAFF